This T cell receptor beta chain was sequenced for a study of OX40 agonist ivuxolimab in advanced cancers. Study overall: Patients achieving partial responses numbered three: one hepatocellular carcinoma case and two cutaneous melanoma cases.

Of note for this clone: Antigen: not known.

Autoimmune disease history or systemic immunosuppression led to patients being barred. Trimming took 5 bases from V and 0 from J; bases not matched to a gene: 2. There are 15 residues in the CDR3. Germline CDR1 SEHNR, CDR2 FQNEAQ (reference sequence). Data came from immunoSEQ multiplex PCR; TCRdb stores just in-frame clones and leaves some out. The sample lists 48,000 or so clones, 70% to 90% seen once, with about 45% in the top ten. Notes on the study in general: Antigen specificity remained undetermined for the expanded peripheral T cells.

This sequence joins TRBV7-9 and TRBJ2-2; 8 positions agree with TRBD1. Here the sequenced sample was CD4+ or CD8+ T cells sorted from blood, taken in a trial of the OX40 agonist ivuxolimab. This sequence originates from an adult with an advanced solid tumor such as melanoma, head and neck, liver or kidney cancer. CDR3 in DNA: TGTGCCAGCAGCCCCAGGGGGCCGAACACCGGGGAGCTGTTTTTT. Encoded protein: CASSPRGPNTGELFF.